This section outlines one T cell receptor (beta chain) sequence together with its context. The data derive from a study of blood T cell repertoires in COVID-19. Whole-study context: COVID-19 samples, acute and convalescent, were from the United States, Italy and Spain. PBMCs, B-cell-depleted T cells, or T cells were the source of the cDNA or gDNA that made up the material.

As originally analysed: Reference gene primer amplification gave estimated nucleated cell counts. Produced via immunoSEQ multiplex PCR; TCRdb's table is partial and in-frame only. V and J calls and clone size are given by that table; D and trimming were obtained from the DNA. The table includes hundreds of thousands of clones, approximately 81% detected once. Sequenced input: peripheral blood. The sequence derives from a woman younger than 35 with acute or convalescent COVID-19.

The CDR3 coding sequence is TGTGCCAGCTCACCCAACAGGGAAACCGGGGAGCTGTTTTTT. Encoded protein: CASSPNRETGELFF. This sequence joins TRBV18 and TRBJ2-2, with a possible D match to TRBD1 (6 bases). The V end lost 3 bases, the J end lost 5 bases, and 10 bases lay between the germline ends. The CDR3 spans 14 residues. CDR1 KGHSH and CDR2 LQKENI come from the germline V gene.